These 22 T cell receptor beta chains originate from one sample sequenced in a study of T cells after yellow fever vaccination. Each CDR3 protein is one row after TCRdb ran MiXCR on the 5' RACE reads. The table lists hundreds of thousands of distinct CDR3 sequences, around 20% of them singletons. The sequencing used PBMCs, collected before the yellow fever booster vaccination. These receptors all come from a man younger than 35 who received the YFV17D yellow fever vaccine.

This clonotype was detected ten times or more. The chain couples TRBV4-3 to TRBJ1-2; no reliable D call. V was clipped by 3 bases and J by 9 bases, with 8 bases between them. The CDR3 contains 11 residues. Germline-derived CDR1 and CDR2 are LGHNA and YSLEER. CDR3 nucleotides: TGCGCCAGCAGCCAGGGAGAGAGCTACACCTTC. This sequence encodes CASSQGESYTF.

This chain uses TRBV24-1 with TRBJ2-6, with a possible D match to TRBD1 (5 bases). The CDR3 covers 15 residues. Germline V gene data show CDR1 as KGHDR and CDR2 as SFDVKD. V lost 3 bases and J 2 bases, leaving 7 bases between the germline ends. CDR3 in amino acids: CATSDAGTGANVLTF. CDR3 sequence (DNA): TGTGCCACCAGTGATGCAGGGACTGGGGCCAACGTCCTGACTTTC.

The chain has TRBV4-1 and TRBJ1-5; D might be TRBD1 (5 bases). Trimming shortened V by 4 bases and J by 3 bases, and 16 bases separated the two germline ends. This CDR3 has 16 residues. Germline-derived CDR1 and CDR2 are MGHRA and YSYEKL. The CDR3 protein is CASSRRDGLNNQPQHF. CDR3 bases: TGCGCCAGCAGCCGAAGGGACGGCCTTAACAATCAGCCCCAGCATTTT.

The CDR3 spells CASSPGTSGVSGELFF. The CDR3 nucleotides read TGTGCCAGCAGCCCCGGGACTAGCGGGGTCAGCGGGGAGCTGTTTTTT. V usage is TRBV11-2 and J usage is TRBJ2-2, with 13 positions matching TRBD2. This CDR3 is built from 16 residues. Per germline, CDR1 SGHAT and CDR2 FQNNGV. Trimming took 5 bases from V and 7 from J; bases not matched to a gene: 7. Full variable domain (missing parts from reference TRBV11-2 and TRBJ2-2): EAGVAQSPRYKIIEKRQSVAFWCNPISGHATLYWYQQILGQGPKLLIQFQNNGVVDDSQLPKDRFSAERLKGVDSTLKIQPAKLEDSAVYLCASSPGTSGVSGELFFGEGSRLTVL.

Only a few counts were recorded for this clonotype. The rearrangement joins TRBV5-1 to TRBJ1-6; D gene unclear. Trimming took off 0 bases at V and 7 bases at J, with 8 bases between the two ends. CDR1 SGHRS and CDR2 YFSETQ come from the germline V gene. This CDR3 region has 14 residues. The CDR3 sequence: CASSLEPGNSPLHF. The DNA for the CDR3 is TGCGCCAGCAGCTTGGAGCCGGGAAATTCACCCCTCCACTTT. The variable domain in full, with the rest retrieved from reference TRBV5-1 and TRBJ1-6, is KAGVTQTPRYLIKTRGQQVTLSCSPISGHRSVSWYQQTPGQGLQFLFEYFSETQRNKGNFPGRFSGRQFSNSRSEMNVSTLELGDSALYLCASSLEPGNSPLHFGNGTRLTVT.

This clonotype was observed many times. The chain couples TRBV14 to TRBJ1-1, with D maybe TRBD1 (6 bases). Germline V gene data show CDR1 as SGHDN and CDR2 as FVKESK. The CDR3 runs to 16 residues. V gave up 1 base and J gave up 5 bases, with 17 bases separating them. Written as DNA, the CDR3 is TGTGCCAGCAGCCAAGGGAGGGGGATAGGAACGACTGAAGCTTTCTTT. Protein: CASSQGRGIGTTEAFF.

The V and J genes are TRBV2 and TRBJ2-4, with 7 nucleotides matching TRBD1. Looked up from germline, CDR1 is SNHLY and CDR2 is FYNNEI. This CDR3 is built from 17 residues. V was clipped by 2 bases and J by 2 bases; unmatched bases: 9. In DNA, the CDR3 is TGTGCCAGCAGTGAACCCGGGACAGTTATACCCAAAAACATTCAGTACTTC. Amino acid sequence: CASSEPGTVIPKNIQYF.

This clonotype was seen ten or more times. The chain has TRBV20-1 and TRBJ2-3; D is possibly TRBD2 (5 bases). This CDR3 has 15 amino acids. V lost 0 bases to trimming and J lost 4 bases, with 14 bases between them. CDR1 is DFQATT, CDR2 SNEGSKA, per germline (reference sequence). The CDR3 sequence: CSARENRGSPDTQYF. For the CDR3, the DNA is TGCAGTGCTAGAGAAAACCGGGGAAGCCCAGATACGCAGTATTTT.

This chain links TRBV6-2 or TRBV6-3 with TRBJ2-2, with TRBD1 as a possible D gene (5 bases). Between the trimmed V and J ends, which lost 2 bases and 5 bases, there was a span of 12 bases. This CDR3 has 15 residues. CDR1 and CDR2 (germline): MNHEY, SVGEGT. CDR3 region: CASSYAQGGTGELFF. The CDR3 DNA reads TGTGCCAGCAGTTACGCGCAGGGTGGGACCGGGGAGCTGTTTTTT.

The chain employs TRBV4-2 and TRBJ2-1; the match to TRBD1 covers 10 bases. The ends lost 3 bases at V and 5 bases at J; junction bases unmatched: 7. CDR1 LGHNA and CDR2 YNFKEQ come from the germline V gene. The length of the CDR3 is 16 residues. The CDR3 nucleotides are TGTGCCAGCAGCCACTTCGGACAGGGGGGTCACAATGAGCAGTTCTTC. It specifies CASSHFGQGGHNEQFF.

The CDR3 region is CASSDKFLAETQYF. The CDR3 nucleotides read TGTGCCAGCAGTGACAAGTTTCTTGCCGAGACCCAGTACTTC. The rearrangement links TRBV2 to TRBJ2-5, with D unresolved. V was shortened by 3 bases and J by 5 bases, with 13 bases between the two germline ends. Germline CDR1 reads SNHLY; CDR2 reads FYNNEI. The CDR3 length is 14 residues.

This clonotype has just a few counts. The CDR3 loop reads CASSVFKGRVSGANVLTF. DNA for the CDR3: TGTGCCAGCAGCGTCTTCAAAGGACGGGTCTCTGGGGCCAACGTCCTGACTTTC. The chain couples TRBV11-2 to TRBJ2-6; no clear D. The CDR3 totals 18 residues. Germline-derived CDR1 and CDR2 are SGHAT and FQNNGV. V shed 5 bases and J shed 0 bases, with 17 bases lying between them.

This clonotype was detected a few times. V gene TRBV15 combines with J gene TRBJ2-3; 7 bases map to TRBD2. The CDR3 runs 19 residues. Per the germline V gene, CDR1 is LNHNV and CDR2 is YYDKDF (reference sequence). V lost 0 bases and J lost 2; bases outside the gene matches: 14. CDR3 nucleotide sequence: TGTGCCACCAGCAGAGAGGGTCTGGGGGGACTAAAACCCACAGATACGCAGTATTTT. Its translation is CATSREGLGGLKPTDTQYF.

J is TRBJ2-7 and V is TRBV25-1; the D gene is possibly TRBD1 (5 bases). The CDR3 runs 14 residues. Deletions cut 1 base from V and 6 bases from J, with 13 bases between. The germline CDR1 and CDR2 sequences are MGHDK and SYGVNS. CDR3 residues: CASSESGYLSEQYF. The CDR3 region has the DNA TGTGCCAGCAGTGAATCAGGGTACTTAAGCGAGCAGTACTTC.

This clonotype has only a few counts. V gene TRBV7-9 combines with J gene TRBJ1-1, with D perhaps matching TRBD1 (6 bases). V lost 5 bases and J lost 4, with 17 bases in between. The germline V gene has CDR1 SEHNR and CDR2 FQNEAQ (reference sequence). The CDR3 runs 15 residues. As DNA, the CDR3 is TGTGCCAGCAGCCCTCAGGGGCGCGGGGGCACTGAAGCTTTCTTT. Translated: CASSPQGRGGTEAFF.

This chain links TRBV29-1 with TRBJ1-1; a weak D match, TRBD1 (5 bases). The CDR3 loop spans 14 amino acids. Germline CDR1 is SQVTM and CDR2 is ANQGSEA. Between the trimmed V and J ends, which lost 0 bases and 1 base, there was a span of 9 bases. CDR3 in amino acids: CSVEDGRENTEAFF. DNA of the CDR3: TGCAGCGTTGAAGATGGCAGGGAGAACACTGAAGCTTTCTTT.

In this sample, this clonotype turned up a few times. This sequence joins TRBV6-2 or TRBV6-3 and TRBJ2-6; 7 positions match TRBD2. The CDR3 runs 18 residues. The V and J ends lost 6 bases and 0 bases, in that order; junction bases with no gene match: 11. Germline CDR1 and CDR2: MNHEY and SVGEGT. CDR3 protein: CASRMRRGVPSGANVLTF. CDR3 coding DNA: TGTGCCAGCAGGATGCGACGGGGGGTTCCCTCTGGGGCCAACGTCCTGACTTTC.

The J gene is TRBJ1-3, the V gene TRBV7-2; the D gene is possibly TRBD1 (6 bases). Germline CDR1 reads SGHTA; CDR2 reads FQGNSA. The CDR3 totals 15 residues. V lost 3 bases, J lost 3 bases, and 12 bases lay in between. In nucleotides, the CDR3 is TGTGCCAGCAGCTTGGGGGGGCTCTATGGAAACACCATATATTTT. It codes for CASSLGGLYGNTIYF.

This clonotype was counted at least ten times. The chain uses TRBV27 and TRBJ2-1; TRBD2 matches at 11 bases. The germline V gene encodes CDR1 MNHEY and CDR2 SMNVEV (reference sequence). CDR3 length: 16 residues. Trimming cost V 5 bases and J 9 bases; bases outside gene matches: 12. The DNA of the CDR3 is TGTGCCAGCAGTCCATTACGACTAGCGGGGACGTTTGAGCAGTTCTTC. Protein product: CASSPLRLAGTFEQFF.

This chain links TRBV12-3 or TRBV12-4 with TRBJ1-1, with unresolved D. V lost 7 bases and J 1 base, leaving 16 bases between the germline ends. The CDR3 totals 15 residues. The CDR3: CASNPVRPRNTEAFF. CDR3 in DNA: TGTGCCAGCAATCCCGTTCGGCCGAGGAACACTGAAGCTTTCTTT.

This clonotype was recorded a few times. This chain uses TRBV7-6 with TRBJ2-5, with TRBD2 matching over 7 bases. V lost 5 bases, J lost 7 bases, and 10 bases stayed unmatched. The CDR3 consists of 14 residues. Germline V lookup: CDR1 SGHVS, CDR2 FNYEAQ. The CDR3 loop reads CASSLGTTEGTQYF. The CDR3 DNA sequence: TGTGCCAGCAGCCTTGGGACTACAGAAGGGACCCAGTACTTC.

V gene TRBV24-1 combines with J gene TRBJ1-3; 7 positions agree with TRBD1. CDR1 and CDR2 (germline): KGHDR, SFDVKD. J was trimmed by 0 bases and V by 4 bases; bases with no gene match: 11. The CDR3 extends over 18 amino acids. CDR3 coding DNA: TGTGCCACCAGTGAAGCTCCGGGACAGCGAAGCTCTGGAAACACCATATATTTT. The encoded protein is CATSEAPGQRSSGNTIYF.